The rows below give T cell receptor beta chains drawn from one sample of a study of beta chain features in type 1 diabetes. Clones were sequenced by immunoSEQ multiplex PCR, and TCRdb holds only the in-frame ones, with some missing. The table lists about 280,000 clones, around 16% of them singletons. Sample: naive CD4+ T cells from blood. Every receptor here comes from a young man with type 1 diabetes. Each CDR3 is given with its conserved first and last residue. A D gene is named only where the DNA matches it firmly. Clone size is shown for a subset of rows, as once, few, many or a class of expanded clone.

TGTGCCAGCTCATCCACACCTCCGGACAGGGACGAGCAGTACTTC	CASSSTPPDRDEQYF	TRBD1	few	TRBV18	TRBJ2-7
TGTGCCAGCAGCAAATGGAGACCCCCCTACGAGCAGTACTTC	CASSKWRPPYEQYF	.	few	TRBV21-1	TRBJ2-7
TGTGCCTGGAGTATCGGTCGGGGGGCTTTCTTT	CAWSIGRGAFF	.	few	TRBV30	TRBJ1-1
TGTGCCAGCAGTCTCAGAGGCGGGACCCTCTACGAGCAGTACTTC	CASSLRGGTLYEQYF	.	.	TRBV6-5	TRBJ2-7
TGTGCCAGCTCACCATTGGAGCGGATCACAGATACGCAGTATTTT	CASSPLERITDTQYF	.	.	TRBV18	TRBJ2-3
TGCAGCGTTAATGGGGGGACAGATACGCAGTATTTT	CSVNGGTDTQYF	.	.	TRBV29-1	TRBJ2-3
TGTGCCAGCAGCTTAGGTTTGTGGCAGTACTATGGCTACACCTTC	CASSLGLWQYYGYTF	.	few	TRBV7-9	TRBJ1-2
TGTGCCAGCAGTTTACCCCAGGAATGGGCGCAGTATTTT	CASSLPQEWAQYF	.	few	TRBV28	TRBJ2-3
TGTGCCAGCAGTGAATCCCGGAGTAGCACTGAAGCTTTCTTT	CASSESRSSTEAFF	.	few	TRBV25-1	TRBJ1-1
TGTGCCAGCAGCTTAAACGCCCTCGCCAGCTCTGGGGCCAACGTCCTGACTTTC	CASSLNALASSGANVLTF	.	.	TRBV7-2	TRBJ2-6
TGTGCCAGCAGCGTAGGTCACGGAGCCTACGAGCAGTACTTC	CASSVGHGAYEQYF	.	few	TRBV9	TRBJ2-7
TGCAGCGTTGTCCCCTCCACTAGGGAGACCCAGTACTTC	CSVVPSTRETQYF	.	few	TRBV29-1	TRBJ2-5
TGTGCCAGCAGTTCGGCCGGGACAGGGTACGGCGAGCAGTACTTC	CASSSAGTGYGEQYF	TRBD1	.	TRBV28	TRBJ2-7
TGTGCCTGGATTCTTAGGAGGAACACTGAAGCTTTCTTT	CAWILRRNTEAFF	.	few	TRBV30	TRBJ1-1
TGTGCCTGGAGTGTGCTCACAGCCCTTGGCTCTGGGGCCAACGTCCTGACTTTC	CAWSVLTALGSGANVLTF	.	.	TRBV30	TRBJ2-6
TGTGCCAGCAGCCCCAGGACGGGCGGAGGAGGGGAGACCCAGTACTTC	CASSPRTGGGGETQYF	.	.	TRBV11-2	TRBJ2-5
TGCGCCAGCAGCTTGGTTTCGGGGTCAGCCGATACCTATGGCTACACCTTC	CASSLVSGSADTYGYTF	.	.	TRBV5-1	TRBJ1-2
TGCAGCGTGGCCCTGAGGCTTTCCCCACGTAACGAGCAGTACTTC	CSVALRLSPRNEQYF	.	few	TRBV29-1	TRBJ2-7
TGTGCTAGTGGTTTGAGCGGGGGCGACTATGGCTACACCTTC	CASGLSGGDYGYTF	.	.	TRBV12-5	TRBJ1-2
TGTGCCAGCAGTTTGCGGGACCAGCAGTTCTTC	CASSLRDQQFF	.	few	TRBV28	TRBJ2-1
TGTGCCAGCAGGCGAGGGCTAGCGGGAGACTACAATGAGCAGTTCTTC	CASRRGLAGDYNEQFF	TRBD2	.	TRBV5-6	TRBJ2-1
TGTGCCTGGAGCACGGGGGTACAATCTCAAGAGCAGTTCTTC	CAWSTGVQSQEQFF	.	.	TRBV30	TRBJ2-1
TGTGCCAGCAGCTTGGACTCCGGGACTAACTACGAGCAGTACTTC	CASSLDSGTNYEQYF	TRBD2	.	TRBV5-4	TRBJ2-7
TGCAGCGTTGCGCCGGGACAGGGATCGAAAAACATTCAGTACTTC	CSVAPGQGSKNIQYF	TRBD1	.	TRBV29-1	TRBJ2-4
TGTGCCAGCAGGGGACCCGGGACAGGCAGGTACTACGAGCAGTACTTC	CASRGPGTGRYYEQYF	TRBD1	.	TRBV28	TRBJ2-7
TGTGCCAGCAGCTTACGGCTAGCGGGGGGTTTAGACGAGCAGTACTTC	CASSLRLAGGLDEQYF	TRBD2	few	TRBV11-2	TRBJ2-7